The 14 T cell receptor beta chains in this list originate from one sample, sequenced in a study of blood T cell repertoires in COVID-19. Assay used: immunoSEQ multiplex PCR; TCRdb lists only in-frame clones, some missing. In the table there are about 170,000 clones, approximately 86% of which are singletons. Sequencing was carried out using peripheral blood. These receptors originate from an elderly woman in a cohort sampled during active or convalescent COVID-19.

This chain's CDR3 is CASSPRLATSSYEQYV. In DNA, the CDR3 is TGCGCCAGCAGTCCGAGACTAGCGACGAGCTCCTACGAGCAGTACGTC. V is TRBV23-1 and J is TRBJ2-7; 8 bases map to TRBD2. TRBV23-1 counts as an open reading frame of uncertain function. V dropped 4 bases and J dropped 0; count of bases not matched to a gene: 8. The CDR3 contains 16 residues.

This clone appeared a few times. The chain is built from TRBV6-5 and TRBJ2-2; unclear D gene. V lost 6 bases to trimming and J lost 0 bases, with 8 bases between them. This CDR3 comprises 14 residues. From germline, CDR1 is MNHEY and CDR2 SVGAGI. The CDR3 sequence: CASSGLPNTGELFF. For the CDR3, the DNA is TGTGCCAGCAGCGGTTTGCCGAACACCGGGGAGCTGTTTTTT.

V is TRBV10-2 and J is TRBJ1-1; 7 nucleotides line up with TRBD1. The germline gives CDR1 WSHSY, CDR2 SAAADI. Losses at the gene ends were 2 bases for V and 7 bases for J; bases not matched to a gene: 4. The CDR3 is 13 amino acids. The CDR3 region has the DNA TGCGCCAGCAGTGAGGTGGGGACAGATGAAGCTTTCTTT. This gives the protein CASSEVGTDEAFF.

This clone was counted once. The chain uses TRBV5-1 and TRBJ2-5; 8 bases map to TRBD2. CDR1 SGHRS and CDR2 YFSETQ come from the germline V gene. There are 14 residues in the CDR3. J gave up 3 bases and V 2 bases, and 3 bases lay outside the gene matches. CDR3 sequence reads: CASSFREGKETQYF. In DNA form, the CDR3 reads TGCGCCAGCAGCTTCCGGGAGGGTAAAGAGACCCAGTACTTC.

The rearrangement links TRBV30 to TRBJ1-2; tentative D call: TRBD1 (5 bases). Trimming shortened V by 7 bases and J by 8 bases, and 23 bases separated the two germline ends. The length of the CDR3 is 14 residues. Germline-derived CDR1 and CDR2 are GTSNPN and SVGIG (reference sequence). Here the CDR3 DNA reads TGTGCCTTCTACTTGCCCGGGGGATCAGACGGCTACACCTTC. It specifies CAFYLPGGSDGYTF.

This chain connects TRBV6-5 to TRBJ2-5; 9 positions match TRBD1. V was clipped by 6 bases and J by 6 bases; unmatched bases: 5. Germline V gene lookup returns CDR1 MNHEY and CDR2 SVGAGI. This CDR3 has 13 amino acids. CDR3 protein: CASRTGGIQTQYF. In nucleotides, the CDR3 is TGTGCCAGCAGGACAGGGGGGATACAGACCCAGTACTTC.

The V call is TRBV6-6, the J call TRBJ1-4; perhaps TRBD1 as D (6 bases). CDR1 is MNHNY, CDR2 SVGAGI, per germline (reference sequence). This CDR3 region has 13 residues. Trimming removed 1 base from V and 7 bases from J, with 7 bases in between. CDR3 amino acids: CASSYLGGEKLFF. The CDR3 DNA sequence: TGTGCCAGCAGTTACTTAGGGGGTGAAAAACTGTTTTTT.

This sequence joins TRBV6-5 and TRBJ1-1; 9 bases agree with TRBD1. The V gene end was trimmed by 11 bases and the J gene end by 4 bases; junction bases not matched to a gene: 14. The germline gives CDR1 MNHEY, CDR2 SVGAGI. This CDR3 comprises 15 residues. The CDR3 coding sequence is TGTGCCCTATCCTACTCCGGGACAGGGTCCACTGAAGCTTTCTTT. It codes for CALSYSGTGSTEAFF.

V usage is TRBV7-8 and J usage is TRBJ1-6; no clear D. The germline V gene encodes CDR1 SGHVS and CDR2 FQNEAQ. There are 17 residues in the CDR3. Trimming stripped 5 bases from V and 4 bases from J, with 18 bases between. The CDR3 DNA reads TGTGCCAGCAGCCCGCACCCCCACGGAGATTATAATTCACCCCTCCACTTT. Residues: CASSPHPHGDYNSPLHF.

The chain links TRBV5-1 to TRBJ1-2; 8 nucleotides agree with TRBD1. V dropped 2 bases and J dropped 5; count of bases not matched to a gene: 17. Per the germline V gene, CDR1 is SGHRS and CDR2 is YFSETQ. The CDR3 totals 18 residues. In nucleotides, the CDR3 is TGCGCCAGCAGCTTCACCACTGTTCAGACAGGGGTTTTATATGGCTACACCTTC. Translating gives CASSFTTVQTGVLYGYTF.

The chain joins TRBV27 to TRBJ1-2; the match to TRBD1 covers 8 bases. This CDR3 region has 11 residues. Germline-derived CDR1 and CDR2 are MNHEY and SMNVEV (reference sequence). J gave up 8 bases and V 5 bases, and 1 base lay outside the gene matches. CDR3 in amino acids: CASSTGGGYTF. In DNA, the CDR3 is TGTGCCAGCAGTACAGGGGGGGGCTACACCTTC.

J is TRBJ1-5 and V is TRBV14; D unclear. V lost 0 bases and J lost 4, with 4 bases in between. The CDR3 spans 13 residues. CDR1 is SGHDN, CDR2 FVKESK, per germline. The CDR3 DNA reads as TGTGCCAGCAGCCAAGACCAGAATCAGCCCCAGCATTTT. Its protein is CASSQDQNQPQHF.

This clone appeared a single time. The chain recombines TRBV6-5 with TRBJ1-5; 8 bases align to TRBD1. This CDR3 is built from 15 residues. Germline values: CDR1 MNHEY, CDR2 SVGAGI. V dropped 6 bases and J dropped 2; count of bases not matched to a gene: 6. In nucleotides, the CDR3 is TGTGCCAGCAGGGGGACAGGCGGGGGCAATCAGCCCCAGCATTTT. This codes for CASRGTGGGNQPQHF.

This chain connects TRBV19 to TRBJ1-1, with D perhaps matching TRBD1 (6 bases). The CDR3 has 17 residues. Germline loops: CDR1 LNHDA, CDR2 SQIVND (reference sequence). The germline V and J ends were trimmed by 1 base and 2 bases, with 17 bases remaining between them. The CDR3 protein is CASSIGGRGGVNTEAFF. CDR3 in DNA: TGTGCCAGTAGTATAGGCGGCAGGGGAGGGGTAAACACTGAAGCTTTCTTT.